Described below is a single T cell receptor beta chain sequence and its context. The CDR3 has 14 amino acids. In germline, CDR1 is SGHRS, CDR2 YFSETQ. Deletions cut 6 bases from V and 8 bases from J, with 20 bases between. The data derive from a study of patients and donors after allogeneic stem cell transplantation. TCRdb reprocessed the RT-PCR reads via MiXCR and lists one record per CDR3 protein. The sample carries 200,000 to 250,000 distinct CDR3 sequences, roughly 15% recorded once. This chain connects TRBV5-1 to TRBJ1-2, with no clear D. Sequencing was done on a sample of blood, either unsorted or a sorted T cell fraction (not recorded which). This clonotype was obtained from a human donor who was either an allogeneic HSCT recipient or a stem cell or donor lymphocyte infusion donor (not recorded which). It is not recorded whose cells these are; they may come from a transplant donor. The CDR3 spells CASIDDLGRGGYTF. The CDR3 DNA follows: TGCGCCAGCATCGATGATTTAGGACGAGGAGGCTACACCTTC.